A single T cell receptor beta chain is shown here with its context. These data come from a study of T cells in localized non-small cell lung cancer. The CDR3 loop spans 12 amino acids. Germline loops: CDR1 MNHNY, CDR2 SVGAGI (reference sequence). V was cut by 6 bases and J by 6 bases, with 12 bases left in between. TCRdb keeps only in-frame clones here, not all; method: immunoSEQ multiplex PCR. The sample shows 100,000 to 150,000 clones, about 90% of them seen only once. Material: peripheral blood, obtained before any cancer treatment. The chain joins TRBV6-6 to TRBJ2-7, with D tentatively TRBD1 (6 bases). The receptor's source is a female donor of 60 years or more with stage I lung adenocarcinoma. The CDR3 sequence is CASSITGLEQYF. As DNA, the CDR3 is TGTGCCAGCAGCATCACAGGGCTCGAGCAGTACTTC.